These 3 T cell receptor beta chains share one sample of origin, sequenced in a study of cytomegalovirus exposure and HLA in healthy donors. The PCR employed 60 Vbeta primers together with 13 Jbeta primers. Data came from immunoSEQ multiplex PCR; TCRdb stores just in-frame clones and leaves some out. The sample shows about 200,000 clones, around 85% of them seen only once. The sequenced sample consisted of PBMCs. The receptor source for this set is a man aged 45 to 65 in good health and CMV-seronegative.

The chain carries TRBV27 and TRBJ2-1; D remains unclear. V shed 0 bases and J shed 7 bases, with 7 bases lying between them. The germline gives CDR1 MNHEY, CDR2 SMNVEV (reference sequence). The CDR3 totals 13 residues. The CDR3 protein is CASSLSLENEQFF. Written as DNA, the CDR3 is TGTGCCAGCAGTTTATCGTTGGAGAATGAGCAGTTCTTC.

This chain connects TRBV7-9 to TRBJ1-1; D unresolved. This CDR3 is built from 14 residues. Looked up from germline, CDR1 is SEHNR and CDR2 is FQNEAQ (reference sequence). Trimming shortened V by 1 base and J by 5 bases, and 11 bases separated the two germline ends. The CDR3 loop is CASSLESGLTEAFF. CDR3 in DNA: TGTGCCAGCAGCTTAGAATCAGGTTTGACTGAAGCTTTCTTT.

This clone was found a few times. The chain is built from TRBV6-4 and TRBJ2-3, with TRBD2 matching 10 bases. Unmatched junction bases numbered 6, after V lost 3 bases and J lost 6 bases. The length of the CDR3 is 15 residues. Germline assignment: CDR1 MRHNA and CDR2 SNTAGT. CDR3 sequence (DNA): TGTGCCAGCAGTGATTCAGCGGGAGGGCTCGATACGCAGTATTTT. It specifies CASSDSAGGLDTQYF.